A single T cell receptor (beta chain) is shown here with its context. This sample was included in a study of blood T cells in healthy people across ages. The V and J ends lost 0 bases and 7 bases respectively, with 16 bases between them. The germline V gene has CDR1 LNHNV and CDR2 YYDKDF (reference sequence). The CDR3 consists of 15 residues. Next came a second PCR, run for roughly 6 to 11 cycles, which used a sample-barcoded 5' primer along with a J-beta primer mix. TCRdb itself ran the 5' RACE reads through MiXCR, one entry per CDR3 protein. The table includes 1.5 million to 2 million distinct CDR3 sequences, roughly 52% detected once.

The clonotype was recovered from a woman between 35 and 50 years old in good health. This sequence joins TRBV15 and TRBJ2-7; weak D call: TRBD1 (6 bases). Material for sequencing was blood. The CDR3 region has the DNA TGTGCCACCAGCAGAGAAGACAGGTCCCTTGGGGAGCAGTACTTC. It codes for CATSREDRSLGEQYF.